The entry that follows covers one T cell receptor (beta chain) sequence. This clonotype was counted a few times. It has no known antigen specificity. No base quality information exists; no much larger clone differs at one position. Sequenced using an Illumina HiSeq 2500. TCR beta libraries were prepared by quantitative 5'-RACE with molecular barcodes. The source study handled its data this way. A new computational method, built on a probabilistic model of VDJ rearrangement, was used to identify disease-linked TCR variants. TCRdb reran the public reads through fastp at Q25 and MiXCR, keeping productive beta chains. Rows with one shared CDR3 protein collapse into an entry with the most common genes and DNA. The V and J calls were determined by TCRdb, not by the authors. This sample has some 700,000 distinct CDR3 sequences in its table, and 15% to 20% of those were observed once. Around 19% of the sample is taken by the ten largest.

From the cysteine up to the phenylalanine, the CDR3 has a length of 15 residues. Only the CDR3 portion is preserved as DNA: 45 bases, with reading frame beginning at the first base. Deletion took 0 bases off V and 3 bases off J, with a span of 12 bases between the germline ends. The germline V gene yields SGHRS for CDR1 and YFSETQ for CDR2. This entry belongs to a study of CD8 T cells in ankylosing spondylitis (dated by TCRdb to about 2017). Study-level background: T cell receptor beta repertoires were profiled in healthy donors and ankylosing spondylitis patients so that disease-linked TCR variants could be found. The whole study cohort included over 85 healthy donors and 20 to 30 ankylosing spondylitis patients. Peripheral blood samples were taken, and synovial fluid was additionally collected from ankylosing spondylitis patients.

The research as a whole found: Some of the motif variants had been reported before in the synovial fluid and blood of reactive arthritis patients, a finding that suggests common disease-initiation mechanisms. A TCR beta motif made up of several highly homologous amino acid variants appeared to be characteristic of blood from ankylosing spondylitis patients. The disease-linked clones showed a CD8+ phenotype and occurred at relatively low frequencies in peripheral blood. The disease-linked clones were reported as significantly enriched in matched synovial fluid samples from ankylosing spondylitis patients.

The receptor was isolated from a male donor with ankylosing spondylitis. In this chain, TRBV5-1 is recombined with TRBJ2-5; a tentative D call is TRBD2 (6 bases match). Sequencing was carried out using blood, either unsorted or a sorted T cell fraction (not recorded which). The DNA sequence is given as TGCGCCAGCAGCTTGGACTTGGGGGGAGAAGAGACCCAGTACTTC. Its amino acids are CASSLDLGGEETQYF. Supplemented by the reference TRBV5-1 and TRBJ2-5 proteins around the CDR3, the complete variable domain is KAGVTQTPRYLIKTRGQQVTLSCSPISGHRSVSWYQQTPGQGLQFLFEYFSETQRNKGNFPGRFSGRQFSNSRSEMNVSTLELGDSALYLCASSLDLGGEETQYFGPGTRLLVL.